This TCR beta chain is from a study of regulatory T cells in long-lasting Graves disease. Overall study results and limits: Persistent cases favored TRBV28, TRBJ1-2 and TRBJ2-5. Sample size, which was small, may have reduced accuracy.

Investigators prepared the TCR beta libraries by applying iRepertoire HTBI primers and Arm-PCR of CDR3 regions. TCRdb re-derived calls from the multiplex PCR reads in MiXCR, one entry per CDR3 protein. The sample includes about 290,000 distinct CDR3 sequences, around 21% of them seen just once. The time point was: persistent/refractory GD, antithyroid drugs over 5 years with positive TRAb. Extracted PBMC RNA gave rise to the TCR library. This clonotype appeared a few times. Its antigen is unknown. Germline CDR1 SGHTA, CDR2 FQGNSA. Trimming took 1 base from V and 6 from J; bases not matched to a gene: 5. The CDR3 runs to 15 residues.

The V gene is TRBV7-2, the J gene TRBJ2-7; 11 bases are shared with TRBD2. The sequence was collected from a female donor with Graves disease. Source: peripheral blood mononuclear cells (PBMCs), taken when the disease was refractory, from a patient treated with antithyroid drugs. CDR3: CASSLGSGRAREQYF. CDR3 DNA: TGTGCCAGCAGCTTAGGTAGCGGGAGGGCGCGCGAGCAGTACTTC.